The 20 T cell receptor beta chains listed next were all sequenced from one sample in a study of T cells after yellow fever vaccination. TCRdb analysed the 5' RACE reads with MiXCR anew, one entry per CDR3 protein. The sample has some 160,000 distinct CDR3 sequences, approximately 10% seen once. The sequencing used CD8+ T cells sorted from PBMCs, collected 45 days after the yellow fever booster vaccination. The source of these receptors is a man aged 18 to 29 who received the YFV17D yellow fever vaccine.

The DNA of the CDR3 is TGTGCCAGCAGTCCACCGGGGGACGGCTACACCTTC. It yields the protein CASSPPGDGYTF. This chain joins TRBV12-3 or TRBV12-4 and TRBJ1-2; the D gene is possibly TRBD1 (5 bases). The CDR3 runs 12 residues. V was trimmed by 5 bases and J by 8 bases, leaving 12 bases between them.

This clonotype appeared once. The chain has TRBV7-2 and TRBJ2-1; D possibly matches TRBD1 or TRBD2 (5 bases each). Trimming removed 3 bases at V and 5 bases at J, with 11 bases between. Germline values: CDR1 SGHTA, CDR2 FQGNSA. The CDR3 is made up of 14 amino acids. The CDR3 DNA is TGTGCCAGCAGCTTCGGGCAGGGAGACAATGAGCAGTTCTTC. It yields the protein CASSFGQGDNEQFF.

This clonotype was recorded a few times. This chain connects TRBV11-2 to TRBJ2-2, with D unresolved. V lost 7 bases, J lost 0 bases, and 18 bases lay in between. Per germline, CDR1 SGHAT and CDR2 FQNNGV. The CDR3 is made up of 17 amino acids. In DNA, the CDR3 is TGTGCCAGCATCGGCGGAACGACCCGCGCGAACACCGGGGAGCTGTTTTTT. The encoded protein is CASIGGTTRANTGELFF.

This clonotype was picked up many times. The chain links TRBV6-5 to TRBJ1-5; D is undetermined. The CDR3 is 14 amino acids. V dropped 2 bases and J dropped 2 bases, with 7 bases sitting between them. Germline lookup yields CDR1 MNHEY and CDR2 SVGAGI. CDR3 nucleotide sequence: TGTGCCAGCAGTTACCTAGGAGGCAATCAGCCCCAGCATTTT. This sequence encodes CASSYLGGNQPQHF.

The table lists this clonotype with a few counts. This chain connects TRBV29-1 to TRBJ1-2, with D unclear. Between the trimmed V and J ends, which lost 3 bases and 4 bases, there was a span of 9 bases. Per germline, CDR1 SQVTM and CDR2 ANQGSEA. The CDR3 is made up of 12 amino acids. The CDR3 nucleotides read TGCAGCGTTGATGTGGGGTCCTATGGCTACACCTTC. Translated: CSVDVGSYGYTF.

This clonotype has more than one count but fewer than ten. The V gene is TRBV6-6, the J gene TRBJ2-7; unclear D gene. V shed 5 bases and J shed 4 bases, with 9 bases lying between them. Germline CDR1 MNHNY, CDR2 SVGAGI (reference sequence). This CDR3 is 12 amino acids long. The CDR3 is CASSDRPYEQYV. For the CDR3, the DNA is TGTGCCAGCAGTGACCGTCCATACGAGCAGTACGTC.

This clonotype was observed a handful of times. The chain couples TRBV6-5 to TRBJ2-1; 11 positions match TRBD2. The CDR3 sequence is 16 residues long. V trimming: 0 bases; J trimming: 7 bases; junction bases outside the gene matches: 5. From germline, CDR1 is MNHEY and CDR2 SVGAGI. CDR3 protein: CASSYSMASGGNEQFF. CDR3 coding DNA: TGTGCCAGCAGTTACTCGATGGCTAGCGGGGGGAATGAGCAGTTCTTC.

The rearrangement links TRBV7-9 to TRBJ1-6; D ambiguous. V lost 1 base and J lost 7, with 11 bases in between. The germline gives CDR1 SEHNR, CDR2 FQNEAQ (reference sequence). The CDR3 is 15 amino acids. The DNA for the CDR3 is TGTGCCAGCAGCTTAGTCCTTAACTCGAATTCACCCCTCCACTTT. It codes for CASSLVLNSNSPLHF.

V gene TRBV6-6 combines with J gene TRBJ1-3; unclear D gene. The CDR3 spans 13 residues. The V gene's germline CDR1 is MNHNY and CDR2 SVGAGI (reference sequence). V was pared by 5 bases and J by 4 bases, with 9 bases between. CDR3 DNA: TGTGCCAGCAGTAAGGCAGAAGGAAACACCATATATTTT. It encodes CASSKAEGNTIYF.

This clonotype was seen at least ten times. The rearrangement links TRBV3-2 to TRBJ2-3; TRBD1 is the table's D call and was not checked against the DNA. TRBV3-2 is classified as a pseudogene. The CDR3 extends over 17 amino acids. The CDR3 is CASSQHLGTGGADTQYF. In DNA, the CDR3 is TGTGCCAGCAGCCAACACCTCGGGACAGGGGGAGCCGATACGCAGTATTTT.

In this sample, this clonotype turned up a few times. This chain links TRBV6-5 with TRBJ2-7; 8 nucleotides align to TRBD1. Germline V gene lookup returns CDR1 MNHEY and CDR2 SVGAGI. This CDR3 region has 15 residues. Unmatched junction bases numbered 8, after V lost 6 bases and J lost 1 base. The CDR3 sequence: CASSIGTGNSYEQYF. CDR3 in DNA: TGTGCCAGCAGCATTGGGACAGGTAATTCCTACGAGCAGTACTTC.

The table lists this clonotype with a few counts. The chain is built from TRBV11-2 and TRBJ1-2; 8 nucleotides align to TRBD1. Germline-derived CDR1 and CDR2 are SGHAT and FQNNGV. The V and J ends lost 5 bases and 8 bases, in that order; junction bases with no gene match: 19. The CDR3 consists of 17 residues. CDR3 bases: TGTGCCAGCAGCCATATTTCCCTTGGACAGGGCGTCCTCGGCTACACCTTC. It encodes CASSHISLGQGVLGYTF.

The table lists this clonotype with many counts. The chain combines TRBV20-1 with TRBJ2-3, with 8 bases identical to TRBD2. The CDR3 is 15 amino acids. Trimming cost V 6 bases and J 4 bases; bases outside gene matches: 12. CDR1 DFQATT and CDR2 SNEGSKA come from the germline V gene (reference sequence). CDR3: CSASHGTRGSDTQYF. For the CDR3, the DNA is TGCAGTGCCAGTCATGGGACTAGGGGGTCAGATACGCAGTATTTT.

The rearrangement uses TRBV20-1 and TRBJ2-1; 8 bases are shared with TRBD2. From germline, CDR1 is DFQATT and CDR2 SNEGSKA (reference sequence). The J segment lost 8 bases and the V segment lost 5 bases, leaving 26 bases of the junction unmatched. This CDR3 region has 19 residues. This CDR3 is CSAAGEWGTSGIPGYEQFF. The CDR3 DNA sequence: TGCAGTGCTGCAGGGGAATGGGGAACTAGCGGTATCCCGGGGTATGAGCAGTTCTTC.

J is TRBJ2-7 and V is TRBV5-6; 10 positions match TRBD1. The V segment lost 0 bases and the J segment 6 bases; nucleotides outside the gene matches: 0. CDR3 size: 13 residues. Germline V gene lookup returns CDR1 SGHDT and CDR2 YYEEEE. CDR3 bases: TGTGCCAGCAGCTTGGGGACAGGGGGCGAGCAGTACTTC. Translation: CASSLGTGGEQYF.

This clonotype was found a few times. V is TRBV7-9 and J is TRBJ2-5; D is unresolved. Germline CDR1 and CDR2: SEHNR and FQNEAQ (reference sequence). The CDR3 is 15 amino acids. V was pared by 2 bases and J by 5 bases, with 15 bases between. This chain's CDR3 is CASSLHARAAETQYF. The DNA for the CDR3 is TGTGCCAGCAGCTTACACGCTCGGGCCGCGGAGACCCAGTACTTC.

This clonotype was picked up a small number of times. V and J are TRBV9 and TRBJ1-2, with TRBD1 as a possible D gene (6 bases). V lost 2 bases and J 8 bases, leaving 16 bases between the germline ends. Germline CDR1 and CDR2: SGDLS and YYNGEE. The length of the CDR3 is 14 residues. This CDR3 reads CASSVTGGAEGYTF. CDR3 nucleotide sequence: TGTGCCAGCAGCGTTACTGGGGGGGCCGAAGGCTACACCTTC.

This clonotype was seen only a few times. The chain combines TRBV2 with TRBJ2-7, with D possibly being TRBD2 (6 bases). The CDR3 has 12 amino acids. The V and J ends lost 3 bases and 5 bases respectively, with 8 bases between them. Germline values: CDR1 SNHLY, CDR2 FYNNEI. The CDR3: CASSEEGNEQYF. CDR3 in DNA: TGTGCCAGCAGTGAGGAGGGCAACGAGCAGTACTTC.

The rearrangement uses TRBV19 and TRBJ2-7, with D perhaps matching TRBD2 (5 bases). CDR3 length: 13 amino acids. V was clipped by 7 bases and J by 2 bases, with 12 bases between them. Germline CDR1 and CDR2: LNHDA and SQIVND (reference sequence). CDR3 sequence reads: CASIGGGTYEQYF. The CDR3 DNA reads as TGTGCCAGTATTGGAGGAGGCACCTACGAGCAGTACTTC.

The chain uses TRBV4-3 and TRBJ2-3; 10 bases fit TRBD1. CDR1 LGHNA and CDR2 YSLEER come from the germline V gene. This CDR3 contains 16 residues. With 4 bases clipped from V and 2 bases from J, the junction kept 6 bases outside the gene matches. CDR3: CASSLGTGVTTDTQYF. CDR3 nucleotides: TGCGCCAGCAGCCTCGGGACAGGGGTCACCACAGATACGCAGTATTTT.